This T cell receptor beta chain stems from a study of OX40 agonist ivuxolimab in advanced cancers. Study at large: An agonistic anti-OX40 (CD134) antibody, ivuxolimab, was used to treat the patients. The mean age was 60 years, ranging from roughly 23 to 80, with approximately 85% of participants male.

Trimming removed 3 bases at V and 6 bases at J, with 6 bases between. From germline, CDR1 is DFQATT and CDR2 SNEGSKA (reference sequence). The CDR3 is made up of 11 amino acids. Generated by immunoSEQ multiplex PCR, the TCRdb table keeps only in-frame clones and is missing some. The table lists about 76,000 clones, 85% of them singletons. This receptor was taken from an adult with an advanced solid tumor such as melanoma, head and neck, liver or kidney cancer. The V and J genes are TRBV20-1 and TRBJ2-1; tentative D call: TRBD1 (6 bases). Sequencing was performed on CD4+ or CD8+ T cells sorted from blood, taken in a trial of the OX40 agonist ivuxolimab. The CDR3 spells CSASRGNEQFF. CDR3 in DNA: TGCAGTGCTAGCAGGGGCAATGAGCAGTTCTTC.